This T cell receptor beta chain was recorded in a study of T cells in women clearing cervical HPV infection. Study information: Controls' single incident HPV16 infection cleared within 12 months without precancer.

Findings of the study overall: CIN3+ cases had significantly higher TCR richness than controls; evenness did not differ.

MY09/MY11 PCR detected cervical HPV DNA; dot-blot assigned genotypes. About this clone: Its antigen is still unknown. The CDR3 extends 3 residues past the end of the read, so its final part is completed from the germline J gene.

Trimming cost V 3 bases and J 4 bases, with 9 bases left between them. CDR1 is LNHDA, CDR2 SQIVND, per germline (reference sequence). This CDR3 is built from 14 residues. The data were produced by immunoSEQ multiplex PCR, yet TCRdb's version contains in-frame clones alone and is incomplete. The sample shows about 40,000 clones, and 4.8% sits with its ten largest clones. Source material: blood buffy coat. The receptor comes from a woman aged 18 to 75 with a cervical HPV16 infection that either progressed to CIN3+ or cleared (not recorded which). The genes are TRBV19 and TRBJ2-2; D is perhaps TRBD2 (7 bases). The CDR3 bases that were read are TGTGCCAGTAGTATGGGGGGGGCCACCGGGGAG. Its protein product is CASSMGGATGE. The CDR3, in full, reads CASSMGGATGELFF.